This T cell receptor beta chain was observed in a study of cytomegalovirus exposure and HLA in healthy donors. Clones were sequenced by immunoSEQ multiplex PCR, and TCRdb holds only the in-frame ones, with some missing. The table includes about 150,000 clones, 80% to 90% detected once. With respect to this clone: Its cognate antigen is unknown.

CDR1 is SGHRS, CDR2 YFSETQ, per germline. Trimming took 6 bases from V and 1 from J; bases not matched to a gene: 8. The CDR3 runs 15 residues. Whole-study results and caveats: Reported results showed that the classifier diagnosed cytomegalovirus status with high specificity and sensitivity.

This chain uses TRBV5-1 with TRBJ2-3; 7 positions agree with TRBD1. Sequencing was performed on PBMCs. This sequence originates from a man younger than 35 in good health and CMV-seropositive. The DNA of the CDR3 is TGCGCCAGCATAAATAGAGGACAGGGCACAGATACGCAGTATTTT. Protein sequence: CASINRGQGTDTQYF.